This is a list of T cell receptor beta chains from one sample in a study of cytomegalovirus exposure and HLA in healthy donors. Sequencing used immunoSEQ multiplex PCR; TCRdb keeps in-frame clones, though not all of them. This repertoire shows about 200,000 clones, 86% found once; its top ten account for around 0.3%. Sequenced material: PBMCs. The receptors were sampled from a woman aged 25 to 39 in good health and CMV-seronegative. Both conserved end residues are part of each CDR3. The D gene is left open where the match is weak. The size of a clone is reported for some rows only, either as once, few or many, or as a class for expanded clones.

j_call cdr3_length clone_size d_call v_call cdr3_aa cdr3_nt
TRBJ2-1 15 NA TRBD2 TRBV2 CASSESGSLYNEQFF TGTGCCAGCAGCGAGAGCGGGAGTCTTTACAATGAGCAGTTCTTC
TRBJ2-7 13 NA NA TRBV7-9 CSSSQTASYEQYF TGTTCCAGCAGCCAAACAGCCTCCTACGAGCAGTACTTC
TRBJ2-7 14 NA NA TRBV5-1 CASSLGSGPYEQYF TGCGCCAGCAGCTTGGGGTCAGGTCCCTACGAGCAGTACTTC
TRBJ2-2 13 NA NA TRBV5-6 CASSLPVLGELFF TGTGCCAGCAGCTTGCCAGTTCTCGGGGAGCTGTTTTTT
TRBJ2-2 21 NA NA TRBV2 CASSELAGGSLAALNTGELFF TGTGCCAGCAGCGAACTTGCAGGGGGGAGTCTCGCCGCCCTGAACACCGGGGAGCTGTTTTTT
TRBJ2-3 15 NA TRBD1 TRBV28 CASRPRTGSTDTQYF TGTGCCAGCAGACCCCGGACAGGCAGCACAGATACGCAGTATTTT
TRBJ1-1 12 NA NA TRBV29-1 CSVVVARNEAFF TGCAGCGTTGTAGTAGCACGGAATGAAGCTTTCTTT
TRBJ2-2 14 NA TRBD2 TRBV28 CASTWTSGSGELFF TGTGCCAGCACCTGGACTAGCGGGAGTGGGGAGCTGTTTTTT
TRBJ1-1 14 NA NA TRBV19 CASRDDRKNTEAFF TGTGCCAGTAGAGACGACAGGAAGAACACTGAAGCTTTCTTT
TRBJ2-7 14 NA NA TRBV7-8 CASSEGARSYEQYF TGTGCCAGCAGCGAGGGAGCCAGATCCTACGAGCAGTACTTC
TRBJ1-5 18 NA TRBD1 TRBV15 CATSSSAAGTGRVQPQHF TGTGCCACCAGCAGCAGTGCTGCCGGGACAGGGAGGGTTCAGCCCCAGCATTTT
TRBJ1-5 14 NA NA TRBV6-1 CASSESGSNQPQHF TGTGCCAGCAGTGAAAGCGGTAGCAATCAGCCCCAGCATTTT
TRBJ2-1 19 NA TRBD2 TRBV4-1 CASSQVVLAGSSSYNEQFF TGCGCCAGCAGCCAAGTGGTACTAGCGGGATCGAGCTCCTACAATGAGCAGTTCTTC
TRBJ1-5 15 once TRBD1 TRBV2 CASSGTGLRSQPQHF TGTGCCAGCAGTGGGACAGGGCTGAGGAGTCAGCCCCAGCATTTT
TRBJ2-6 14 NA NA TRBV10-2 CASSELSGANVLTF TGCGCCAGCAGCGAGCTCTCTGGGGCCAACGTCCTGACTTTC
TRBJ2-7 18 NA TRBD2 TRBV27 CASSSPPLAGVKRYEQYF TGTGCCAGCAGCTCTCCCCCACTAGCGGGAGTTAAGCGGTACGAGCAGTACTTC
TRBJ2-2 15 NA NA TRBV7-3 CASSDNAGNTGELFF TGTGCCAGCAGCGACAACGCGGGTAACACCGGGGAGCTGTTTTTT
TRBJ1-1 13 NA NA TRBV28 CASSAQPWGGAFF TGTGCCAGCAGTGCCCAACCTTGGGGGGGAGCTTTCTTT
TRBJ2-2 15 NA TRBD2 TRBV7-8 CASSPSGGSGGELFF TGTGCCAGCAGCCCCTCCGGGGGGTCGGGCGGGGAGCTGTTTTTT
TRBJ2-7 15 NA NA TRBV7-2 CASSLEVQAMREQYF TGTGCCAGCAGCTTAGAGGTTCAGGCAATGCGCGAGCAGTACTTC
TRBJ2-7 14 NA NA TRBV5-1 CASSSIPNTYEQYF TGCGCCAGCAGCTCTATCCCCAATACCTACGAGCAGTACTTC
TRBJ2-1 15 few NA TRBV19 CASSSSGLENNEQFF TGTGCCAGTAGTTCCTCGGGACTGGAGAACAATGAGCAGTTCTTC
TRBJ2-6 19 NA NA TRBV10-3 CAISESTQGRPSGANVLTF TGTGCCATCAGTGAGTCGACGCAGGGAAGACCGTCTGGGGCCAACGTCCTGACTTTC
TRBJ1-5 15 NA NA TRBV27 CASSRTQGGNQPQHF TGTGCCAGCAGTCGTACCCAGGGTGGCAATCAGCCCCAGCATTTT
TRBJ1-3 15 NA NA TRBV18 CASSPPGHSGNTIYF TGTGCCAGCTCACCACCGGGCCACTCTGGAAACACCATATATTTT
TRBJ2-5 13 NA NA TRBV5-4 CASSFGLSETQYF TGTGCCAGCAGCTTTGGGCTTTCGGAGACCCAGTACTTC
TRBJ2-1 13 NA NA TRBV30 CAWSPRGVREQFF TGTGCCTGGAGTCCCCGGGGAGTCCGTGAGCAGTTCTTC
TRBJ1-5 13 NA NA TRBV6-1 CASMGGSRQPQHF TGTGCCAGCATGGGGGGATCGAGACAGCCCCAGCATTTT
TRBJ1-2 15 NA NA TRBV6-1 CASTRQNSKSNGYTF TGTGCCAGCACTCGACAGAATAGCAAATCGAATGGCTACACCTTC
TRBJ2-5 16 NA NA TRBV7-8 CASSLWTGELQETQYF TGTGCCAGCAGCTTGTGGACTGGAGAATTACAAGAGACCCAGTACTTC
TRBJ2-1 13 NA NA TRBV27 CASSRSPRNEQFF TGTGCCAGCAGTCGGTCACCACGGAATGAGCAGTTCTTC
TRBJ2-1 14 NA TRBD2 TRBV11-3 CASSAGGSYNEQFF TGTGCCAGCTCAGCGGGAGGGTCCTACAATGAGCAGTTCTTC
TRBJ2-2 17 NA TRBD2 TRBV7-3 CASSLSGGGAFTGELFF TGTGCCAGCAGCTTAAGTGGCGGGGGGGCCTTCACCGGGGAGCTGTTTTTT